What follows describes a single T cell receptor beta chain. No cognate antigen has been identified for it. No clone much larger than this one lies a single base away; base qualities are absent. The data are from a study of blood T cell repertoires in COVID-19 (TCRdb year 2020). Some background on the complete study: Collaborator samples came from the United States, Italy and Spain and covered acute and convalescent phases of COVID-19. The material from the prospective study consisted of cDNA or gDNA derived from T cells, B-cell-depleted T cells, or PBMCs. Sample metadata almost always included a de-identified subject ID, COVID-19 status, age in years and sex. A freely available public database, intended as a resource for researchers studying the immune response to SARS-CoV-2, is where the repertoires were released. The dataset comprised deeply sampled blood TCRbeta repertoires from subjects exposed to, actively infected with, or recovered from COVID-19. Where HLA class I and class II types were available, the types were taken from metadata supplied by the sample provider, not from assay-based typing. The samples were drawn from the first 160 participants of the ongoing ImmuneRACE study and from 1,200 or so subjects provided by 6 global collaborators.

TCRbeta CDR3 regions were amplified from genomic DNA using the immunoSEQ Assay, a bias-controlled multiplex PCR. In the source study's methods: The number of nucleated cells in each sample was estimated by amplification of reference gene primers within the assay. Sequence reads were collapsed and filtered to measure the absolute abundance of every unique TCRbeta CDR3 rearrangement. Productive Simpson clonality was computed per sample as the square root of Simpson's diversity index over productive rearrangements. Entries here come from immuneACCESS through TCRdb and include only in-frame sequences with V and J called. Some clones fail to appear in such tables; in the studies checked, an unresolved V gene covers under half of the shortfall, and the cause of the remainder is unknown. The V and J calls and clone size are taken from that table; D and trimming were inferred from the DNA. In all, the sample holds 45,000 to 50,000 clones, and under 85% of those were seen once. The ten largest clones capture less than 8% of the sample.

V is trimmed back by 0 bases and J by 1 base, and the junction contains 5 bases that no gene match accounts for. The germline V gene provides CDR1 LGHNA and CDR2 YSLEER. From the cysteine up to the phenylalanine, the CDR3 has a length of 17 residues. The only DNA kept is the CDR3, 51 bases in frame from the first base. Each collaborating institution followed its own protocols to collect whole blood in K2EDTA tubes. For TCRbeta analysis, collaborator samples were shipped as frozen whole blood, as isolated PBMCs, or as DNA extracted from either sample type. The investigation overall reported the following: The amount of clinical and demographic metadata varied by source and participant and was provided uncurated.

The V and J genes are TRBV4-3 and TRBJ2-3, with TRBD2 identical over 9 junction bases. This TCR was recovered from a man in his fifties or sixties with active COVID-19. Source material: peripheral blood. For the CDR3, the sequence is CASSQDLGTSRTDTQYF. The nucleotide sequence reads TGCGCCAGCAGCCAAGATCTGGGGACTAGCCGCACAGATACGCAGTATTTT.